The 32 T cell receptor beta chains in this list originate from one sample, sequenced in a study of shared clonotypes between healthy human individuals. The naive CD8 population came from CD45RO-negative cells selected for CCR7, without terminally differentiated effector memory CD45RA+ cells. Sequenced by immunoSEQ multiplex PCR; TCRdb stores in-frame clones only, minus some. The sample shows approximately 600,000 clones, approximately 95% of them seen only once. Sequencing was done on a sample of naive CD8+ T cells sorted from blood. These TCRs come from a woman aged 25 to 39 in good health.

This clone has a handful of counts. The gene calls are TRBV28 and TRBJ2-7, with 9 bases fitting TRBD2. The CDR3 contains 13 residues. The ends lost 10 bases at V and 3 bases at J; junction bases unmatched: 7. Germline loops: CDR1 MDHEN, CDR2 SYDVKM. CDR3 in amino acids: CATLLAGYYEQYF. Written as DNA, the CDR3 is TGTGCCACCTTACTAGCGGGCTACTACGAGCAGTACTTC.

The chain is built from TRBV7-6 and TRBJ2-1, with D unclear. The CDR3 length is 18 residues. With 0 bases removed from V and 0 bases from J, the gap between germline ends came to 15 bases. Germline-derived CDR1 and CDR2 are SGHVS and FNYEAQ. CDR3 DNA: TGTGCCAGCAGCTTAGCGGCGTCAAGCGCCAGCTCCTACAATGAGCAGTTCTTC. Its translation is CASSLAASSASSYNEQFF.

The DNA for the CDR3 is TGTGCCAGCAGCCCGTACAGGGGGGCCTCCTACGAGCAGTACTTC. It specifies CASSPYRGASYEQYF. V is TRBV5-4 and J is TRBJ2-7; 8 bases are a match to TRBD1. The CDR3 is 15 amino acids. After removal of 4 bases from V and 0 bases from J, the junction contained 6 bases not matched to a gene. Germline V CDR1 and CDR2: SGHNT, YYREEE (reference sequence).

The chain couples TRBV19 to TRBJ2-3, with D hard to call. Trimming stripped 1 base from V and 5 bases from J, with 16 bases between. The CDR3 is 16 residues long. Germline CDR1 LNHDA, CDR2 SQIVND (reference sequence). The CDR3 is CASSIVSELGGDTQYF. The CDR3 coding sequence is TGTGCCAGTAGTATAGTTTCGGAATTGGGTGGAGATACGCAGTATTTT. Variable domain in full (rest from reference TRBV19 and TRBJ2-3): DGGITQSPKYLFRKEGQNVTLSCEQNLNHDAMYWYRQDPGQGLRLIYYSQIVNDFQKGDIAEGYSVSREKKESFPLTVTSAQKNPTAFYLCASSIVSELGGDTQYFGPGTRLTVL.

V and J are TRBV6-1 and TRBJ1-5; D possibly corresponds to TRBD1 (5 bases). Germline-derived CDR1 and CDR2 are MNHNS and SASEGT. CDR3 length: 16 residues. Deletions cut 4 bases from V and 1 base from J, with 14 bases between. The CDR3 is CASSARVLGSNQPQHF. CDR3 DNA: TGTGCCAGCAGTGCCAGGGTCTTGGGCAGCAATCAGCCCCAGCATTTT.

The chain is built from TRBV27 and TRBJ1-2, with 8 nucleotides matching TRBD1. The germline gives CDR1 MNHEY, CDR2 SMNVEV (reference sequence). The CDR3 loop spans 12 amino acids. V gave up 6 bases and J gave up 8 bases; unmatched junction bases: 5. CDR3 protein: CASSPRGQGYTF. CDR3 in DNA: TGTGCCAGCAGCCCCAGGGGGCAAGGCTACACCTTC.

With regard to this clone: Within the sample, other DNA sequences also encode this same CDR3. This sequence joins TRBV28 and TRBJ2-3, with D tentatively TRBD2 (6 bases). This CDR3 contains 15 residues. Per germline, CDR1 MDHEN and CDR2 SYDVKM. The V end was cut by 2 bases, the J end by 0 bases, with 9 bases between. CDR3 residues: CASSLLAGSTDTQYF. Written as DNA, the CDR3 is TGTGCCAGCAGTTTACTTGCGGGAAGCACAGATACGCAGTATTTT.

This chain joins TRBV30 and TRBJ2-7, with D possibly matching TRBD2 (7 bases). The CDR3 contains 14 residues. The germline V gene has CDR1 GTSNPN and CDR2 SVGIG (reference sequence). V gave up 1 base and J gave up 2 bases, with 12 bases separating them. The DNA for the CDR3 is TGTGCCTGGAGTGGGGGAGGGGGGCCCTACGAGCAGTACTTC. This translates into CAWSGGGGPYEQYF.

CDR3 sequence reads: CASSPTSGSSEQYF. For the CDR3, the DNA is TGTGCCAGCAGTCCGACTAGCGGGAGCTCCGAGCAGTACTTC. The V call is TRBV27, the J call TRBJ2-7, with TRBD2 identical over 12 bases. This CDR3 region has 14 residues. Germline values: CDR1 MNHEY, CDR2 SMNVEV (reference sequence). V was pared by 5 bases and J by 6 bases, with 5 bases of the junction left unmatched.

The CDR3 loop is CASTPLLPGVDIYTGELFF. CDR3 coding DNA: TGTGCCAGCACCCCGCTTTTACCTGGGGTCGATATTTACACCGGGGAGCTGTTTTTT. V is TRBV28 and J is TRBJ2-2, with unresolved D. V was pared by 7 bases and J by 3 bases, with 27 bases between. The V gene's germline CDR1 is MDHEN and CDR2 SYDVKM. There are 19 residues in the CDR3.

This chain uses TRBV5-1 with TRBJ2-7, with D maybe TRBD1 (6 bases). Germline V gives CDR1 SGHRS, CDR2 YFSETQ. CDR3 length equals 14 residues. V was trimmed by 2 bases and J by 3 bases, leaving 12 bases between them. The CDR3 loop reads CASSFARGGYEQYF. CDR3 sequence (DNA): TGCGCCAGCAGCTTCGCCAGGGGCGGCTACGAGCAGTACTTC.

The chain joins TRBV2 to TRBJ1-4, with D tentatively TRBD1 (5 bases). Germline CDR1 reads SNHLY; CDR2 reads FYNNEI. This CDR3 has 13 residues. The V end was cut by 7 bases, the J end by 9 bases, with 15 bases between. The CDR3 sequence: CASMEGNSKKLFF. CDR3 nucleotide sequence: TGTGCCAGCATGGAGGGGAATTCTAAAAAACTGTTTTTT.

The chain couples TRBV13 to TRBJ2-7; D not resolved. The CDR3 loop spans 13 amino acids. CDR1 is PRHDT, CDR2 FYEKMQ, per germline (reference sequence). V lost 5 bases, J lost 0 bases, and 8 bases lay in between. CDR3 bases: TGTGCCAGCAGCCTAAGGAGCTCCTACGAGCAGTACTTC. Protein product: CASSLRSSYEQYF.

V usage is TRBV27 and J usage is TRBJ2-1, with 9 bases aligning to TRBD2. CDR3 length equals 16 residues. V dropped 1 base and J dropped 7; count of bases not matched to a gene: 8. The V gene's germline CDR1 is MNHEY and CDR2 SMNVEV (reference sequence). CDR3 residues: CASSLYAGGEENEQFF. The CDR3 region has the DNA TGTGCCAGCAGTTTATACGCGGGAGGGGAGGAGAATGAGCAGTTCTTC.

CDR3 coding DNA: TGCGCCAGCAGCCAAGTCGGACGGACAGGGGATTCCGAGCAGTACTTC. This codes for CASSQVGRTGDSEQYF. J is TRBJ2-7 and V is TRBV4-1; 9 bases are shared with TRBD1. The CDR3 has 16 amino acids. Germline loops: CDR1 MGHRA, CDR2 YSYEKL. The V gene end was trimmed by 1 base and the J gene end by 6 bases; junction bases not matched to a gene: 10.

J is TRBJ2-7 and V is TRBV4-2, with TRBD2 matching 11 bases. Germline CDR1 and CDR2: LGHNA and YNFKEQ. The CDR3 totals 16 residues. With 3 bases clipped from V and 4 bases from J, the junction kept 8 bases outside the gene matches. The CDR3 DNA reads TGTGCCAGCAGCCACTTACCGACTAGCGGGAAGTACGAGCAGTACTTC. Encoded protein: CASSHLPTSGKYEQYF.

V usage is TRBV10-1 and J usage is TRBJ2-5, with a weak D call TRBD2 (5 bases). The CDR3 has 13 residues. Germline-derived CDR1 and CDR2 are WNHNN and SYGVQD (reference sequence). V lost 4 bases and J 2 bases, leaving 8 bases between the germline ends. CDR3 protein: CASSGTLQETQYF. DNA for the CDR3: TGCGCCAGCAGTGGGACTCTGCAAGAGACCCAGTACTTC.

V usage is TRBV23-1 and J usage is TRBJ2-6; weak D call: TRBD1 (6 bases). TRBV23-1 is an ORF, and what it does is uncertain. The CDR3 totals 15 residues. Between the trimmed V and J ends, which lost 4 bases and 4 bases, there was a span of 11 bases. CDR3 nucleotides: TGCGCCAGCAGTCTCCAGGGGTCGGGGGCCAACGTCCTGACTTTC. The encoded protein is CASSLQGSGANVLTF.

Points on this clone: Distinct nucleotide sequences in the sample also encode this CDR3. This chain connects TRBV5-1 to TRBJ2-7, with unresolved D. CDR3 length: 13 residues. Germline V gene lookup returns CDR1 SGHRS and CDR2 YFSETQ. Trimming cost V 0 bases and J 4 bases, with 8 bases left between them. The CDR3 DNA is TGCGCCAGCAGCTTGGTCGGCGATTACGAGCAGTACTTC. Translated: CASSLVGDYEQYF.

The rearrangement uses TRBV7-8 and TRBJ2-7; 12 bases line up with TRBD2. The CDR3 sequence is 15 residues long. V trimming: 5 bases; J trimming: 2 bases; junction bases outside the gene matches: 4. Germline lookup yields CDR1 SGHVS and CDR2 FQNEAQ. CDR3 region: CASSPWTSGTYEQYF. The CDR3 DNA reads as TGTGCCAGCAGCCCTTGGACTAGCGGGACCTACGAGCAGTACTTC.

The chain uses TRBV13 and TRBJ2-5; D is ambiguous. The closer fit of TRBJ2-7 to the DNA end suggests the J call may be wrong. In germline, CDR1 is PRHDT, CDR2 FYEKMQ (reference sequence). CDR3 length: 10 residues. The CDR3 DNA follows: TGTGCCAGCAGCGGGTACGAGCAGTACTTC. Residues: CASSGYEQYF.

The chain is built from TRBV7-7 and TRBJ2-2; a weak D match, TRBD1 (8 bases). Trimming removed 2 bases from V and 5 bases from J, with 21 bases in between. The CDR3 covers 18 residues. Germline loops: CDR1 SSHAT, CDR2 FNYEAQ (reference sequence). The CDR3 region has the DNA TGTGCCAGCAGCTTAAGCCCCCCGGACAGGGAGGGTACCGGGGAGCTGTTTTTT. Translated, it gives CASSLSPPDREGTGELFF. Variable domain in full (rest from reference TRBV7-7 and TRBJ2-2): GAGVSQSPRYKVTKRGQDVTLRCDPISSHATLYWYQQALGQGPEFLTYFNYEAQPDKSGLPSDRFSAERPEGSISTLTIQRTEQRDSAMYRCASSLSPPDREGTGELFFGEGSRLTVL.

This chain connects TRBV19 to TRBJ1-5; D remains ambiguous. This CDR3 region has 14 residues. Trimming stripped 2 bases from V and 5 bases from J, with 10 bases between. In germline, CDR1 is LNHDA, CDR2 SQIVND (reference sequence). The CDR3 DNA is TGTGCCAGTAGTATACCCACAGCCCATCAGCCCCAGCATTTT. It specifies CASSIPTAHQPQHF.

The chain is built from TRBV11-2 and TRBJ2-7, with D unresolved. In germline, CDR1 is SGHAT, CDR2 FQNNGV. V lost 1 base, J lost 4 bases, and 14 bases lay in between. The CDR3 covers 15 residues. The CDR3 loop reads CASSLGLAQLYEQYF. The CDR3 DNA reads TGTGCCAGCAGCTTAGGATTGGCGCAACTTTACGAGCAGTACTTC.

The chain combines TRBV25-1 with TRBJ1-5; 9 bases map to TRBD1. Germline V lookup: CDR1 MGHDK, CDR2 SYGVNS. This CDR3 has 16 amino acids. The V gene end was trimmed by 8 bases and the J gene end by 3 bases; junction bases not matched to a gene: 11. The CDR3 region is CASRTGGDLDNQPQHF. The CDR3 region has the DNA TGTGCCAGCCGAACAGGGGGCGATTTGGACAATCAGCCCCAGCATTTT.

The chain recombines TRBV9 with TRBJ1-2; weak D call: TRBD1 (5 bases). This CDR3 contains 12 residues. Germline V lookup: CDR1 SGDLS, CDR2 YYNGEE. V shed 4 bases and J shed 4 bases, with 8 bases lying between them. This chain's CDR3 is CASSKGSYGYTF. The DNA of the CDR3 is TGTGCCAGCAGCAAGGGGTCCTATGGCTACACCTTC.

The CDR3 region has the DNA TGCGCCAGCAGCTTGAAAACTGCGCAACCCTCGGAGAACACCGGGGAGCTGTTTTTT. Protein sequence: CASSLKTAQPSENTGELFF. V is TRBV5-1 and J is TRBJ2-2; D gene uncertain. This CDR3 region has 19 residues. Germline V CDR1 and CDR2: SGHRS, YFSETQ. Trimming stripped 1 base from V and 1 base from J, with 20 bases between.

The V and J genes are TRBV4-2 and TRBJ2-7, with unresolved D. The CDR3 is made up of 14 amino acids. V lost 0 bases and J lost 0, with 6 bases in between. Germline loops: CDR1 LGHNA, CDR2 YNFKEQ. The CDR3 bases are TGTGCCAGCAGCCAAGAGTTTAACTCCTACGAGCAGTACTTC. This gives the protein CASSQEFNSYEQYF.

The rearrangement joins TRBV19 to TRBJ2-5, with a tentative D call TRBD2 (6 bases). Germline-derived CDR1 and CDR2 are LNHDA and SQIVND (reference sequence). The ends were cut back, 1 base at V and 4 bases at J, with 10 bases in the middle. The CDR3 is 14 amino acids. CDR3 sequence reads: CASSIAGGRETQYF. CDR3 DNA: TGTGCCAGTAGTATAGCCGGGGGAAGAGAGACCCAGTACTTC.

The rearrangement joins TRBV7-2 to TRBJ2-5, with no clear D. The CDR3 consists of 14 residues. V dropped 2 bases and J dropped 5 bases, with 12 bases sitting between them. The V gene's germline CDR1 is SGHTA and CDR2 FQGNSA. CDR3 nucleotides: TGTGCCAGCAGCTTACTTAGGGATTGGGAGACCCAGTACTTC. Translated, it gives CASSLLRDWETQYF.

The chain couples TRBV7-8 to TRBJ1-1; a possible D gene is TRBD1 (5 bases). V was clipped by 4 bases and J by 1 base, with 13 bases between them. This CDR3 has 15 residues. Germline loops: CDR1 SGHVS, CDR2 FQNEAQ. CDR3 sequence (DNA): TGTGCCAGCAGCTCCCTTCTGGGGGAGAACACTGAAGCTTTCTTT. Amino acids: CASSSLLGENTEAFF.

V gene TRBV30 combines with J gene TRBJ2-1; tentative D call: TRBD1 (5 bases). The length of the CDR3 is 15 residues. The germline V gene has CDR1 GTSNPN and CDR2 SVGIG (reference sequence). V lost 1 base and J lost 4, with 14 bases in between. The CDR3 loop reads CAWSELGLRYNEQFF. DNA for the CDR3: TGTGCCTGGAGTGAGTTGGGGCTGCGGTACAATGAGCAGTTCTTC.